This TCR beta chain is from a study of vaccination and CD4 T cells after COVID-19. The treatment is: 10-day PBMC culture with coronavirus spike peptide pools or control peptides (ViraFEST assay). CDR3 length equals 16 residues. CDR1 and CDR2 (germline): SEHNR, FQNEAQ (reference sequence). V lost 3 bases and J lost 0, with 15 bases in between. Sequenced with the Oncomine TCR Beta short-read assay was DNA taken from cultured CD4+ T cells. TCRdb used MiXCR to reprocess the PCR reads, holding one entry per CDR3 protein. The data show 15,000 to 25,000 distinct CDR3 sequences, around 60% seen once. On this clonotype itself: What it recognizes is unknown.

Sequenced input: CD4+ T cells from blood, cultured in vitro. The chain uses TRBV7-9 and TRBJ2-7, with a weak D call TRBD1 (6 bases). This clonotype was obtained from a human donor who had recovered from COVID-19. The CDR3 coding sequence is TGTGCCAGCAGCTTTTCTGTGACAGGTAACTCCTACGAGCAGTACTTC. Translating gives CASSFSVTGNSYEQYF.